Each of the 18 T cell receptor beta chains below was sequenced from the same sample in a study of blood T cell repertoires in COVID-19. Profiled with immunoSEQ multiplex PCR; TCRdb holds only in-frame clones, not every one. The sample holds 14,000 or so clones, 73% seen once. Sequencing input: peripheral blood. These receptor sequences come from a boy aged 2-15 years with active or convalescent COVID-19.

The chain is built from TRBV28 and TRBJ2-6; 7 nucleotides line up with TRBD1. Germline V lookup: CDR1 MDHEN, CDR2 SYDVKM. Germline trimming cut 6 bases from V and 2 bases from J; bases unmatched to any gene: 7. This CDR3 comprises 16 residues. For the CDR3, the DNA is TGTGCCAGCAGACTTACTGACAGGGCTGGGGCCAACGTCCTGACTTTC. Translated: CASRLTDRAGANVLTF.

The chain couples TRBV5-1 to TRBJ2-5; TRBD2 aligns across 10 bases. The CDR3 is 15 amino acids. Trimming removed 0 bases from V and 5 bases from J; junction bases left unmatched: 4. Germline V gene data show CDR1 as SGHRS and CDR2 as YFSETQ. The CDR3 spells CASSLGSGGLETQYF. CDR3 nucleotide sequence: TGCGCCAGCAGCTTGGGTAGCGGGGGGCTGGAGACCCAGTACTTC.

This chain joins TRBV6-1 and TRBJ2-2; D unclear. V lost 0 bases to trimming and J lost 6 bases, with 8 bases between them. The CDR3 length is 14 residues. Germline V lookup: CDR1 MNHNS, CDR2 SASEGT. The CDR3 is CASSEALMPGELFF. CDR3 DNA sequence: TGTGCCAGCAGTGAAGCTCTAATGCCCGGGGAGCTGTTTTTT.

V and J are TRBV6-5 and TRBJ2-2; 7 positions match TRBD1. This CDR3 has 15 amino acids. V trimming: 2 bases; J trimming: 1 base; junction bases outside the gene matches: 1. The germline gives CDR1 MNHEY, CDR2 SVGAGI. The CDR3 sequence: CASSYRTGNTGELFF. The CDR3 coding sequence is TGTGCCAGCAGTTACCGGACAGGGAACACCGGGGAGCTGTTTTTT.

V gene TRBV28 combines with J gene TRBJ2-7; no clear D gene. Germline V lookup: CDR1 MDHEN, CDR2 SYDVKM. The V gene lost 8 bases and the J gene lost 2 bases, with 13 bases spanning the gap. This CDR3 region has 13 residues. CDR3 sequence reads: CASGPEDAYEQYF. CDR3 DNA: TGTGCCAGCGGCCCCGAGGATGCCTACGAGCAGTACTTC.

The chain uses TRBV28 and TRBJ1-4; 9 nucleotides line up with TRBD1. This CDR3 is 15 amino acids long. V lost 5 bases, J lost 5 bases, and 6 bases stayed unmatched. The V gene's germline CDR1 is MDHEN and CDR2 SYDVKM. In DNA, the CDR3 is TGTGCCAGCAGTGGGGGACAGGGTTTAAATGAAAAACTGTTTTTT. It codes for CASSGGQGLNEKLFF.

The J gene is TRBJ2-4, the V gene TRBV5-5; 9 bases are a match to TRBD1. Germline CDR1 reads SGHKS; CDR2 reads YYEKEE (reference sequence). CDR3 length equals 13 residues. V gave up 4 bases and J gave up 5 bases; unmatched junction bases: 1. CDR3 in amino acids: CASSRTGENIQYF. CDR3 sequence (DNA): TGTGCCAGCAGCCGGACAGGGGAAAACATTCAGTACTTC.

This clone came up once. The chain combines TRBV6-6 with TRBJ2-5, with TRBD2 matching over 13 bases. Germline CDR1 is MNHNY and CDR2 is SVGAGI (reference sequence). CDR3 length equals 17 residues. Trimming removed 5 bases from V and 5 bases from J; junction bases left unmatched: 11. In DNA, the CDR3 is TGTGCCAGCAGTCACCTCAGGACTAGCGGGAGAGGTGAGACCCAGTACTTC. The encoded protein is CASSHLRTSGRGETQYF.

This chain joins TRBV6-5 and TRBJ2-7, with a weak D call TRBD1 (6 bases). Between the trimmed V and J ends, which lost 8 bases and 3 bases, there was a span of 17 bases. Germline V lookup: CDR1 MNHEY, CDR2 SVGAGI. The CDR3 is 14 amino acids. The CDR3 DNA reads as TGTGCCAGCTCTCTACAGGGACCCAACTACGAGCAGTACTTC. Translation: CASSLQGPNYEQYF.

The chain carries TRBV12-5 and TRBJ1-1; D might be TRBD1 (5 bases). V dropped 2 bases and J dropped 6 bases, with 16 bases sitting between them. The CDR3 spans 15 residues. CDR1 and CDR2 from the germline V gene are LGHNT and FRNRAP. In nucleotides, the CDR3 is TGTGCTAGTGGTTTGATAACAGGCAGGGTCCCTGAAGCTTTCTTT. It encodes CASGLITGRVPEAFF.

The CDR3 DNA follows: TGCAGTGCTAGTTCAGCTGGGGACAGGGGAACTAACTATGGCTACACCTTC. Translation gives CSASSAGDRGTNYGYTF. The J gene is TRBJ1-2, the V gene TRBV20-1; 10 bases agree with TRBD1. The trim removed 3 bases at V and 0 bases at J, leaving 10 bases unmatched. The CDR3 contains 17 residues. Germline V CDR1 and CDR2: DFQATT, SNEGSKA (reference sequence).

This chain uses TRBV2 with TRBJ2-3, with 8 bases fitting TRBD2. V was pared by 8 bases and J by 4 bases, with 11 bases of the junction left unmatched. The germline gives CDR1 SNHLY, CDR2 FYNNEI. CDR3 length equals 15 residues. The CDR3 spells CASREGGGRADTQYF. DNA for the CDR3: TGTGCCAGCCGAGAAGGCGGGGGGCGGGCAGATACGCAGTATTTT. Variable domain in full (rest from reference TRBV2 and TRBJ2-3): EPEVTQTPSHQVTQMGQEVILRCVPISNHLYFYWYRQILGQKVEFLVSFYNNEISEKSEIFDDQFSVERPDGSNFTLKIRSTKLEDSAMYFCASREGGGRADTQYFGPGTRLTVL.

This chain uses TRBV7-8 with TRBJ2-5; no reliable D call. The CDR3 has 14 amino acids. Trimming cost V 1 base and J 1 base, with 7 bases left between them. Germline loops: CDR1 SGHVS, CDR2 FQNEAQ. The CDR3 DNA is TGTGCCAGCAGCTTAGGTAGACTCCAAGAGACCCAGTACTTC. It encodes CASSLGRLQETQYF.

The chain employs TRBV24-1 and TRBJ1-1; D gene ambiguous. The CDR3 length is 13 residues. V lost 6 bases and J 0 bases, leaving 7 bases between the germline ends. Germline values: CDR1 KGHDR, CDR2 SFDVKD. The CDR3 DNA is TGTGCCACCAGTCACTCTATGAACACTGAAGCTTTCTTT. Its protein product is CATSHSMNTEAFF.

The chain is built from TRBV27 and TRBJ1-2; 9 nucleotides line up with TRBD1. The germline CDR1 and CDR2 sequences are MNHEY and SMNVEV (reference sequence). The CDR3 extends over 12 amino acids. V shed 10 bases and J 4 bases; nucleotides not matched to a gene: 4. CDR3 protein: CATSDRGYGYTF. For the CDR3, the DNA is TGTGCCACCTCGGACAGGGGCTATGGCTACACCTTC.

The chain joins TRBV5-1 to TRBJ1-5, with D possibly matching TRBD1 (6 bases). The CDR3 is made up of 15 amino acids. Per the germline V gene, CDR1 is SGHRS and CDR2 is YFSETQ. V shed 0 bases and J shed 1 base, with 8 bases lying between them. As DNA, the CDR3 is TGCGCCAGCAGCTTGGAGGGGGTAAGCAATCAGCCCCAGCATTTT. Translation gives CASSLEGVSNQPQHF.

The chain has TRBV5-5 and TRBJ2-7; possible D gene TRBD2, 6 bases. Trimming left V 2 bases short and J 6 bases short, with 18 bases between. The CDR3 spans 15 residues. Germline loops: CDR1 SGHKS, CDR2 YYEKEE (reference sequence). Written as DNA, the CDR3 is TGTGCCAGCAGCTTCTCCTGGGTGGAGGGACGCGAGCAGTACTTC. It codes for CASSFSWVEGREQYF.

The chain carries TRBV28 and TRBJ1-5; possibly TRBD1 for D (5 bases). Per germline, CDR1 MDHEN and CDR2 SYDVKM. Trimming left V 6 bases short and J 6 bases short, with 12 bases between. The CDR3 sequence is 13 residues long. The CDR3 region has the DNA TGTGCCAGCAGGGGGGGGAGAAGTCAGCCCCAGCATTTT. This codes for CASRGGRSQPQHF.